These 6 T cell receptor beta chains originate from one sample sequenced in a study of cytomegalovirus exposure and HLA in healthy donors. This PCR relied on a set of 60 Vbeta primers and 13 Jbeta primers. The repertoire was sequenced with immunoSEQ multiplex PCR; TCRdb's copy has only in-frame clones and lacks some. This sample has about 150,000 clones; more than 70% occur once, and the top ten carry around 6%. Sample: PBMCs. The receptor set was obtained from a woman between 40 and 55 years old in good health and CMV-seropositive.

This sequence joins TRBV6-1 and TRBJ2-7; TRBD1 aligns across 8 bases. Germline loops: CDR1 MNHNS, CDR2 SASEGT. V lost 8 bases and J lost 5; bases outside the gene matches: 14. This CDR3 spans 15 amino acids. CDR3 residues: CASGSRGREGHEQYF. The CDR3 DNA follows: TGTGCCAGCGGCAGCAGGGGGCGCGAAGGCCACGAGCAGTACTTC.

The chain employs TRBV5-1 and TRBJ1-1, with D perhaps TRBD1 (6 bases). Germline values: CDR1 SGHRS, CDR2 YFSETQ. The V end lost 0 bases, the J end lost 5 bases, and 14 bases lay between the germline ends. CDR3 length: 15 amino acids. CDR3 nucleotides: TGCGCCAGCAGCTTGGAGTGGGGGCTAGGGACTGAAGCTTTCTTT. This gives the protein CASSLEWGLGTEAFF. The variable domain in full, with the rest retrieved from reference TRBV5-1 and TRBJ1-1, is KAGVTQTPRYLIKTRGQQVTLSCSPISGHRSVSWYQQTPGQGLQFLFEYFSETQRNKGNFPGRFSGRQFSNSRSEMNVSTLELGDSALYLCASSLEWGLGTEAFFGQGTRLTVV.

The chain is built from TRBV12-5 and TRBJ2-1, with D perhaps TRBD1 (6 bases). V was cut by 1 base and J by 8 bases, with 21 bases left in between. Germline V gives CDR1 LGHNT, CDR2 FRNRAP. The CDR3 is made up of 17 amino acids. The CDR3 nucleotides are TGTGCTAGTGGTTTGGCCCCGACAGGACACCAAATCTATGAGCAGTTCTTC. It encodes CASGLAPTGHQIYEQFF.

This clone was counted between two and nine times. The V gene is TRBV5-1, the J gene TRBJ2-5; 7 nucleotides agree with TRBD1. V lost 8 bases to trimming and J lost 2 bases; unmatched junction nucleotides: 9. CDR1 is SGHRS, CDR2 YFSETQ, per germline. This CDR3 region has 14 residues. CDR3 bases: TGCGCCAGTTGCCCGTCGGGACAGCAAGAGACCCAGTACTTC. Its translation: CASCPSGQQETQYF. Full variable domain (outside the CDR3, taken from reference TRBV5-1 and TRBJ2-5): KAGVTQTPRYLIKTRGQQVTLSCSPISGHRSVSWYQQTPGQGLQFLFEYFSETQRNKGNFPGRFSGRQFSNSRSEMNVSTLELGDSALYLCASCPSGQQETQYFGPGTRLLVL.

The gene calls are TRBV27 and TRBJ1-2; D ambiguous. There are 14 residues in the CDR3. Germline assignment: CDR1 MNHEY and CDR2 SMNVEV (reference sequence). Trimming removed 4 bases at V and 2 bases at J, with 11 bases between. The CDR3 nucleotides are TGTGCCAGCAGTTCCACCCACACGAACTATGGCTACACCTTC. Its translation: CASSSTHTNYGYTF.

The J gene is TRBJ1-2, the V gene TRBV5-6; no firm D call. The CDR3 contains 12 residues. Looked up from germline, CDR1 is SGHDT and CDR2 is YYEEEE. Between the trimmed V and J ends, which lost 0 bases and 8 bases, there was a span of 8 bases. The CDR3 is CASSLGVLGYTF. The CDR3 DNA reads as TGTGCCAGCAGCTTGGGCGTCTTGGGCTACACCTTC.